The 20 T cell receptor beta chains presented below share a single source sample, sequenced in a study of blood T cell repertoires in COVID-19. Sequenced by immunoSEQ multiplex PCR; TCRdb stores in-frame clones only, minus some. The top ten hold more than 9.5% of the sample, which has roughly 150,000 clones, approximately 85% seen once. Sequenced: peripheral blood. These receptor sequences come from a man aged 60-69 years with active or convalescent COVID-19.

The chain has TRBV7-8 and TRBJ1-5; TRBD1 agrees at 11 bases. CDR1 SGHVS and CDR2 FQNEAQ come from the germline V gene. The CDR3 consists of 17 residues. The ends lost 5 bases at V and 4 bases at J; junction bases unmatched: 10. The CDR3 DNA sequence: TGTGCCAGCAGCCCGGGCGGACAGGGGGCGCGGAATCAGCCCCAGCATTTT. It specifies CASSPGGQGARNQPQHF. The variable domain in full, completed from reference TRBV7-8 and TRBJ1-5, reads GAGVSQSPRYKVAKRGQDVALRCDPISGHVSLFWYQQALGQGPEFLTYFQNEAQLDKSGLPSDRFFAERPEGSVSTLKIQRTQQEDSAVYLCASSPGGQGARNQPQHFGDGTRLSIL.

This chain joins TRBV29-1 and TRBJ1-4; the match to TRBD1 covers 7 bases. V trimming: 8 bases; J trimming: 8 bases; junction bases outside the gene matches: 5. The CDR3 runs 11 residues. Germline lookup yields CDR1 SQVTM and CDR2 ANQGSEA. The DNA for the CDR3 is TGCAGCACCACACAGGGGGAAAAACTGTTTTTT. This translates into CSTTQGEKLFF.

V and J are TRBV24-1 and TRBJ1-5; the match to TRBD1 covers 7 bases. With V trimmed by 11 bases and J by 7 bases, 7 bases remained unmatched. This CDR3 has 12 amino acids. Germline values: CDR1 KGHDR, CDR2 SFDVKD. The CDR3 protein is CARETGKQPQHF. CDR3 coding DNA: TGTGCCAGAGAGACAGGGAAACAGCCCCAGCATTTT.

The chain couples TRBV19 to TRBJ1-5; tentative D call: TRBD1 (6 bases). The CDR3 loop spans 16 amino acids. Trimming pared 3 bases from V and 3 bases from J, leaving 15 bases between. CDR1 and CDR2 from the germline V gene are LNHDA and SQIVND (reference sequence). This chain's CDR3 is CASSIWRTADNQPQHF. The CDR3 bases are TGTGCCAGTAGTATTTGGCGGACAGCCGACAATCAGCCCCAGCATTTT.

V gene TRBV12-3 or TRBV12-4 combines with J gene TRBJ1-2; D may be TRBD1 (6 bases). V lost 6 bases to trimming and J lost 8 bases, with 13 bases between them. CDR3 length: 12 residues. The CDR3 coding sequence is TGTGCCAGCAGCACAGGGATTGTGGGCTACACCTTC. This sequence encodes CASSTGIVGYTF.

CDR3 bases: TGTGCCAGCAGCTTGGTCCTAGGACAGGGCTACAATGAGCAGTTCTTC. This codes for CASSLVLGQGYNEQFF. The gene calls are TRBV13 and TRBJ2-1, with TRBD1 matching over 8 bases. Germline V gene sequence: CDR1 PRHDT, CDR2 FYEKMQ (reference sequence). V was pared by 3 bases and J by 3 bases, with 7 bases of the junction left unmatched. The CDR3 is 16 residues long.

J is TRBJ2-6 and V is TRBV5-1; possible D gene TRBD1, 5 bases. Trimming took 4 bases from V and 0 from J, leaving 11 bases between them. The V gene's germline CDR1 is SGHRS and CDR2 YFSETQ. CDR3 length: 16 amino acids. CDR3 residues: CASSLNRNSGANVLTF. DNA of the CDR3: TGCGCCAGCAGCCTGAACAGGAACTCTGGGGCCAACGTCCTGACTTTC.

DNA for the CDR3: TGTGCCAGCAGTTACTCAGGACAGGGCAGTGGCTACACCTTC. This sequence encodes CASSYSGQGSGYTF. The rearrangement links TRBV6-5 to TRBJ1-2; 8 positions agree with TRBD1. Per the germline V gene, CDR1 is MNHEY and CDR2 is SVGAGI. V shed 0 bases, J shed 7 bases, and the junction held 4 bases outside the gene matches. This CDR3 is built from 14 residues.

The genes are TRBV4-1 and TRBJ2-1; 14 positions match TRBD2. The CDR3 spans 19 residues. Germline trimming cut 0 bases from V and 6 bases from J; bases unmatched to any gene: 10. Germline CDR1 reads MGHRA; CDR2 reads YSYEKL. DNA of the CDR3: TGCGCCAGCAGCCAAGACGAAGGACTAGCGGGAGGATATGGCAATGAGCAGTTCTTC. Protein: CASSQDEGLAGGYGNEQFF.

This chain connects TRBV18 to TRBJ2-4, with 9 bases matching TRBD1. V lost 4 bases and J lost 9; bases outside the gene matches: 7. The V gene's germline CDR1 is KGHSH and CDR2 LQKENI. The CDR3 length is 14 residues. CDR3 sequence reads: CASSLRDRESIQYF. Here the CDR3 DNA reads TGTGCCAGCTCACTACGGGACAGGGAGAGCATTCAGTACTTC.

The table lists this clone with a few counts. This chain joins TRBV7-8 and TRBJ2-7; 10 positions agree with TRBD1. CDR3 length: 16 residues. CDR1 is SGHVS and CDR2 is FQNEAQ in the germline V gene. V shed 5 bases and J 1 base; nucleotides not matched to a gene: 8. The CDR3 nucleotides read TGTGCCAGCAGCACGGGACAGGGGTGGGAGTCCTACGAGCAGTACTTC. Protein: CASSTGQGWESYEQYF.

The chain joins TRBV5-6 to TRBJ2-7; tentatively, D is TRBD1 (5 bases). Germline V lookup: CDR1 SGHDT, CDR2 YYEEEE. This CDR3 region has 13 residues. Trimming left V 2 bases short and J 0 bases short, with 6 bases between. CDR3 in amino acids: CASSFDSSYEQYF. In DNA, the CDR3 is TGTGCCAGCAGCTTTGACAGCTCCTACGAGCAGTACTTC. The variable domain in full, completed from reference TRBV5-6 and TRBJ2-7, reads DAGVTQSPTHLIKTRGQQVTLRCSPKSGHDTVSWYQQALGQGPQFIFQYYEEEERQRGNFPDRFSGHQFPNYSSELNVNALLLGDSALYLCASSFDSSYEQYFGPGTRLTVT.

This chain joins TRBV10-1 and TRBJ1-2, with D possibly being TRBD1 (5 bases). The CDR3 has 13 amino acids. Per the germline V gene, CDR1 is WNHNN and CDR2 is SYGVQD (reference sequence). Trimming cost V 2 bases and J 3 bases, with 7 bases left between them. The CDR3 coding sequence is TGCGCCAGCAGTGAGGACAGCGACTATGGCTACACCTTC. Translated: CASSEDSDYGYTF.

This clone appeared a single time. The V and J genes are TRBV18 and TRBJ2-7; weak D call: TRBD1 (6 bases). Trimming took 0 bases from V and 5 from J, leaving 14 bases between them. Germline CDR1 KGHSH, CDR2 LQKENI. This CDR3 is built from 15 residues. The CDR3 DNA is TGTGCCAGCTCACCACCGGGACACTCTTCCCACGAGCAGTACTTC. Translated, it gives CASSPPGHSSHEQYF.

The DNA of the CDR3 is TGTGCCAGCAGTTACTCAACAGGGAGAGCTTTCTTT. Its protein product is CASSYSTGRAFF. The chain carries TRBV6-2 or TRBV6-3 and TRBJ1-1; a possible D gene is TRBD1 (6 bases). This CDR3 is 12 amino acids long. In germline, CDR1 is MNHEY, CDR2 SVGEGT. V lost 0 bases, J lost 10 bases, and 9 bases lay in between.

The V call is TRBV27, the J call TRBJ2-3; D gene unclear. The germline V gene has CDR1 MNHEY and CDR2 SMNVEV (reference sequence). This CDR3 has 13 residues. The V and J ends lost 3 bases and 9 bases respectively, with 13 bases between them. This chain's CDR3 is CASSFRVMETQYF. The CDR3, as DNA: TGTGCCAGCAGTTTCCGGGTCATGGAAACGCAGTATTTT.

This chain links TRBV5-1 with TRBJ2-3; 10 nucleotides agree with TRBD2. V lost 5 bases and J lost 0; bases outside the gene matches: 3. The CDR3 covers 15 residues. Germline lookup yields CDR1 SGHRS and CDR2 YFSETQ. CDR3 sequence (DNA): TGCGCCAGCAGTTCACTAGCGGGGAGCACAGATACGCAGTATTTT. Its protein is CASSSLAGSTDTQYF. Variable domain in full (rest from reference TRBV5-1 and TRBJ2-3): KAGVTQTPRYLIKTRGQQVTLSCSPISGHRSVSWYQQTPGQGLQFLFEYFSETQRNKGNFPGRFSGRQFSNSRSEMNVSTLELGDSALYLCASSSLAGSTDTQYFGPGTRLTVL.

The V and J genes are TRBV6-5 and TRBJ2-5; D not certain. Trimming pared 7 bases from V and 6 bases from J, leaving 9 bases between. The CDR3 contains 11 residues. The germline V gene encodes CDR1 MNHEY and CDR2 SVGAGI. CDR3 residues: CASTWRQTQYF. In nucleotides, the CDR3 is TGTGCCAGCACGTGGAGACAGACCCAGTACTTC.

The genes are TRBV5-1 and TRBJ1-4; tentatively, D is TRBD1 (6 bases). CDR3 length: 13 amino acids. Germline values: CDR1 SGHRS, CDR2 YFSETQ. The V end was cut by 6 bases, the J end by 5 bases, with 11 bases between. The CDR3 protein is CASMQGQNEKLFF. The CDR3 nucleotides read TGCGCCAGCATGCAGGGGCAGAATGAAAAACTGTTTTTT.

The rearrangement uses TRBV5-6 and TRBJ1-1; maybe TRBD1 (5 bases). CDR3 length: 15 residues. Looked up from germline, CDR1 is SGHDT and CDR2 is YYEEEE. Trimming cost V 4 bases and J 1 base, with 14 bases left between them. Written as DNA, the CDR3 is TGTGCCAGCAGCCTAAGCGGGGGGTGGAACACTGAAGCTTTCTTT. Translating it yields CASSLSGGWNTEAFF.